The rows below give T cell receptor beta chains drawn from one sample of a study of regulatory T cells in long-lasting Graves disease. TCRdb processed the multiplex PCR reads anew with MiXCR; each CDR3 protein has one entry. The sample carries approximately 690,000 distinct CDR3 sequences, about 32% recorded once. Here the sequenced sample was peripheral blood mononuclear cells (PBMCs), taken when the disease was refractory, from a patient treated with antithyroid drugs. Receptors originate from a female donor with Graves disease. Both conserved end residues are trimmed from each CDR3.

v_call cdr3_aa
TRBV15 ATSRDAGGYGYT
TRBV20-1 SAEEQGASYEQY
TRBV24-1 ATSDPVRGNTEAF
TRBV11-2 ASSLVRSGANVLT
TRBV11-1 ASSASTPGLAGGPITGTQY
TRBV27 ASSVRQDISNQPQH
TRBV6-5 ASSFQSVGGHEKLF
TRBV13 ASSLGSSANYGYT
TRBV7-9 ASSWTSGLYEQY
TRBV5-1 ASSDLSPGEQY
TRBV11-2 ASSPAASGNTGELF
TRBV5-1 ASSLTRGRGNEQY
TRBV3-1 ASSQTTGGDEKLF
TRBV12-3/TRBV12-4 ASSLVGRGLGYT
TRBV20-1 SASGAITGELF
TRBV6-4 ASSVETNTEAF
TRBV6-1 ASRQTSRVRTEAF
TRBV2 ASISNAYNSPLH
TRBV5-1 ASSGGANPGFAQY
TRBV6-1 ASSERTGELF
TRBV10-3 AISVTQGAAEAF
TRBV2 ASSEAMGQSTNEKLF
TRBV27 ASSSLGSGTQETQY
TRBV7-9 ASSTTQGTEAF
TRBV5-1 ASSLYLGLSNYGYT
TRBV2 ASQLYLGQETQY
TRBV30 AWSAGQGLNTEAF
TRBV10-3 ATGNWGSYGYT